The 22 T cell receptor beta chains listed next were all sequenced from one sample in a study of blood T cells in healthy people across ages. Through a sample-barcoded 5' primer and a J-beta primer mix, a second PCR was run for roughly 7 to 11 cycles. TCRdb recomputed calls from the 5' RACE reads with MiXCR, one row per CDR3 protein. The sample has approximately 780,000 distinct CDR3 sequences; 20% to 30% are singletons. The same data also contributed to another study, on T cells of mothers and their children.

The specimen was blood. The receptors come from a boy aged 10-17 years in good health.

This clonotype was counted only a few times. This chain links TRBV7-9 with TRBJ1-1, with 7 positions matching TRBD1. V gave up 4 bases and J gave up 4 bases; unmatched junction bases: 6. This CDR3 comprises 14 residues. Looked up from germline, CDR1 is SEHNR and CDR2 is FQNEAQ (reference sequence). The CDR3: CASSSRGESTEAFF. CDR3 DNA: TGTGCCAGCAGCTCCAGGGGGGAGAGCACTGAAGCTTTCTTT. The full variable domain, its missing parts supplied by reference TRBV7-9 and TRBJ1-1, is DTGVSQNPRHKITKRGQNVTFRCDPISEHNRLYWYRQTLGQGPEFLTYFQNEAQLEKSRLLSDRFSAERPKGSFSTLEIQRTEQGDSAMYLCASSSRGESTEAFFGQGTRLTVV.

The chain combines TRBV6-6 with TRBJ1-4, with D uncertain. The CDR3 covers 15 residues. Per germline, CDR1 MNHNY and CDR2 SVGAGI (reference sequence). Trimming cost V 0 bases and J 8 bases, with 13 bases left between them. This chain's CDR3 is CASSYSGSAREKLFF. The CDR3 coding sequence is TGTGCCAGCAGTTACTCGGGGTCTGCAAGGGAAAAACTGTTTTTT.

This clonotype appeared a few times. The chain uses TRBV20-1 and TRBJ2-1; 8 bases agree with TRBD1. Germline CDR1 reads DFQATT; CDR2 reads SNEGSKA (reference sequence). V gave up 3 bases and J gave up 3 bases; unmatched junction bases: 4. The CDR3 loop spans 14 amino acids. DNA for the CDR3: TGCAGTGCTAGGGACAGGGCGAACTACAATGAGCAGTTCTTC. Translated: CSARDRANYNEQFF.

The rearrangement uses TRBV9 and TRBJ2-5; 8 bases line up with TRBD2. The J call is doubtful: the DNA matches TRBJ2-7 better. Looked up from germline, CDR1 is SGDLS and CDR2 is YYNGEE. This CDR3 region has 14 residues. This chain's CDR3 is CASSVGTRDYEQYF. The CDR3 bases are TGTGCCAGCAGCGTTGGGACTAGAGACTACGAGCAGTACTTC.

This clonotype was counted once. The chain recombines TRBV4-2 with TRBJ2-5, with 7 bases aligning to TRBD1. The V gene end was trimmed by 1 base and the J gene end by 0 bases; junction bases not matched to a gene: 2. The CDR3 covers 15 residues. In germline, CDR1 is LGHNA, CDR2 YNFKEQ. The CDR3 protein is CASSQADRNQETQYF. The CDR3 DNA sequence: TGTGCCAGCAGCCAAGCGGACAGGAACCAAGAGACCCAGTACTTC.

This clonotype was counted a few times. The rearrangement uses TRBV9 and TRBJ1-6; 8 bases map to TRBD1. Germline V CDR1 and CDR2: SGDLS, YYNGEE. Germline trimming cut 0 bases from V and 10 bases from J; bases unmatched to any gene: 6. This CDR3 has 15 residues. In nucleotides, the CDR3 is TGTGCCAGCAGCGTAGATGGACAGGGCGGATCACCCCTCCACTTT. The encoded protein is CASSVDGQGGSPLHF.

The CDR3 sequence: CASSSNGQYGYTF. The DNA for the CDR3 is TGTGCCAGCTCCTCAAACGGACAGTATGGCTACACCTTC. The chain combines TRBV18 with TRBJ1-2, with a tentative D call TRBD1 (6 bases). CDR1 is KGHSH and CDR2 is LQKENI in the germline V gene. Trimming pared 6 bases from V and 5 bases from J, leaving 13 bases between. The CDR3 totals 13 residues.

The CDR3 reads CASSRGQIPSGNTIYF. In DNA form, the CDR3 reads TGTGCCAGCAGCCGGGGACAGATCCCCTCTGGAAACACCATATATTTT. The chain employs TRBV7-6 and TRBJ1-3; 7 positions agree with TRBD1. The CDR3 runs 16 residues. Germline V gives CDR1 SGHVS, CDR2 FNYEAQ. The V gene end was trimmed by 5 bases and the J gene end by 0 bases; junction bases not matched to a gene: 7. The whole variable domain, filled in from reference TRBV7-6 and TRBJ1-3, reads GAGVSQSPRYKVTKRGQDVALRCDPISGHVSLYWYRQALGQGPEFLTYFNYEAQQDKSGLPNDRFSAERPEGSISTLTIQRTEQRDSAMYRCASSRGQIPSGNTIYFGEGSWLTVV.

The J gene is TRBJ2-1, the V gene TRBV12-3 or TRBV12-4; 15 bases line up with TRBD2. V trimming: 5 bases; J trimming: 8 bases; junction bases outside the gene matches: 7. CDR3 length: 16 residues. DNA for the CDR3: TGTGCCAGCAGTCCGGGACTAGCGGGGGGACCCCATGAGCAGTTCTTC. Its protein is CASSPGLAGGPHEQFF.

The V call is TRBV20-1, the J call TRBJ2-6; no clear D gene. The CDR3 is 17 residues long. Trimming removed 0 bases from V and 0 bases from J, with 12 bases in between. CDR1 is DFQATT and CDR2 is SNEGSKA in the germline V gene (reference sequence). The CDR3: CSARDRAGHSGANVLTF. CDR3 nucleotides: TGCAGTGCTAGAGATCGGGCCGGGCACTCTGGGGCCAACGTCCTGACTTTC.

This clonotype occurred a few times. The J gene is TRBJ2-3, the V gene TRBV3-1; no firm D call. Germline assignment: CDR1 LGHDT and CDR2 YNNKEL (reference sequence). The CDR3 has 15 amino acids. Trimming cost V 1 base and J 11 bases, with 19 bases left between them. CDR3 nucleotides: TGTGCCAGCAGCCAAGGAGGCGGCCGCTCCTTCGGGCAGTATTTT. Protein product: CASSQGGGRSFGQYF.

In this sample, this clonotype turned up a few times. An end of the junction does not agree with germline; a read error may underlie this. The V gene is TRBV12-3 or TRBV12-4, the J gene TRBJ2-5; tentatively, D is TRBD1 (6 bases). CDR3 length equals 15 residues. The CDR3 loop is CASSPGTPKTETQHF. CDR3 nucleotides: TGTGCCAGCAGTCCCGGGACACCTAAAACGGAGACCCAGCACTTC.

This clonotype has a handful of counts. V and J are TRBV25-1 and TRBJ1-4; 7 nucleotides align to TRBD1. The CDR3 totals 14 residues. V trimming: 4 bases; J trimming: 7 bases; junction bases outside the gene matches: 6. Germline lookup yields CDR1 MGHDK and CDR2 SYGVNS. DNA for the CDR3: TGTGCCAGCAGTGCGACAGGGTTGAGTGAAAAACTGTTTTTT. It codes for CASSATGLSEKLFF.

This clonotype was detected many times. The V gene is TRBV28, the J gene TRBJ1-4; maybe TRBD1 (6 bases). Trimming pared 4 bases from V and 8 bases from J, leaving 8 bases between. Germline V gives CDR1 MDHEN, CDR2 SYDVKM. The CDR3 runs 12 residues. The CDR3 loop is CASSSDREKLFF. CDR3 nucleotides: TGTGCCAGCAGTTCCGACAGGGAAAAACTGTTTTTT.

The table lists this clonotype with a few counts. The chain recombines TRBV24-1 with TRBJ2-6, with TRBD2 as a possible D gene (5 bases). This CDR3 comprises 17 residues. The germline CDR1 and CDR2 sequences are KGHDR and SFDVKD. Trimming shortened V by 3 bases and J by 2 bases, and 13 bases separated the two germline ends. The CDR3 nucleotides read TGTGCCACCAGTGATAGTTTTACGGAGGCTGGGGCCAACGTCCTGACTTTC. The encoded protein is CATSDSFTEAGANVLTF.

This chain links TRBV6-6 with TRBJ1-2; 7 nucleotides line up with TRBD1. Germline V gene lookup returns CDR1 MNHNY and CDR2 SVGAGI (reference sequence). The CDR3 loop spans 14 amino acids. V lost 2 bases to trimming and J lost 4 bases; unmatched junction nucleotides: 4. The DNA of the CDR3 is TGTGCCAGCAGTTACAACAGGGGAGGCTATGGCTACACCTTC. It is translated as CASSYNRGGYGYTF.

This clonotype was observed a handful of times. This chain links TRBV6-5 with TRBJ1-2, with D maybe TRBD1 (5 bases). Germline-derived CDR1 and CDR2 are MNHEY and SVGAGI. The CDR3 totals 16 residues. V was shortened by 0 bases and J by 2 bases, with 13 bases between the two germline ends. Here the CDR3 DNA reads TGTGCCAGCAGTTACTCTTACGGACAAGGGAACTATGGCTACACCTTC. It translates to CASSYSYGQGNYGYTF.

The V call is TRBV24-1, the J call TRBJ2-3; a possible D gene is TRBD1 (6 bases). With 5 bases removed from V and 1 base from J, the gap between germline ends came to 9 bases. CDR1 and CDR2 (germline): KGHDR, SFDVKD. The CDR3 runs to 14 residues. As DNA, the CDR3 is TGTGCCACCAGTGTGGCAGGGGGCACAGATACGCAGTATTTT. Its translation: CATSVAGGTDTQYF.

The CDR3: CASSSGQGWAETQYF. CDR3 in DNA: TGTGCCAGCAGCTCTGGACAGGGATGGGCAGAGACCCAGTACTTC. The J gene is TRBJ2-5, the V gene TRBV11-2, with 8 bases aligning to TRBD1. CDR3 size: 15 residues. V lost 4 bases to trimming and J lost 4 bases; unmatched junction nucleotides: 8. CDR1 is SGHAT, CDR2 FQNNGV, per germline.

The chain joins TRBV29-1 to TRBJ2-1; D gene unclear. CDR3 length: 12 amino acids. Per the germline V gene, CDR1 is SQVTM and CDR2 is ANQGSEA. Trimming removed 4 bases at V and 5 bases at J, with 9 bases between. CDR3 DNA sequence: TGCAGCGTTGGCCAGGCCAACAATGAGCAGTTCTTC. Protein: CSVGQANNEQFF.

This clonotype was detected a few times. The gene calls are TRBV24-1 and TRBJ1-4; D unclear. Trimming took off 5 bases at V and 1 base at J, with 16 bases between the two ends. Germline V gives CDR1 KGHDR, CDR2 SFDVKD. The CDR3 extends over 17 amino acids. The CDR3 here is CATSVGSYLGTNEKLFF. The DNA of the CDR3 is TGTGCCACCAGTGTCGGGTCCTACTTGGGAACTAATGAAAAACTGTTTTTT.

A few counts support this clonotype. The V and J genes are TRBV18 and TRBJ1-1, with D maybe TRBD1 (6 bases). Germline lookup yields CDR1 KGHSH and CDR2 LQKENI. V lost 6 bases and J lost 4, with 12 bases in between. This CDR3 contains 13 residues. The CDR3 DNA sequence: TGTGCCAGCTCTCCTCCGACAGGCACTGAAGCTTTCTTT. The encoded protein is CASSPPTGTEAFF.